The 27 T cell receptor beta chains listed next were all sequenced from one sample in a study of preoperative IRX-2 immunotherapy in early breast cancer. This sample's treatment: preoperative locoregional IRX-2 cytokine immunotherapy. Clones were sequenced by immunoSEQ multiplex PCR, and TCRdb holds only the in-frame ones, with some missing. Seen here are 40,000 to 50,000 clones, approximately 80% observed once, and the top ten hold roughly 1.2%. Sequences were derived from tumor tissue, sampled after IRX-2 immunotherapy. The origin of the receptors is a human donor with breast cancer.

The chain is built from TRBV19 and TRBJ1-3; no clear D gene. This CDR3 region has 14 residues. V lost 3 bases, J lost 0 bases, and 6 bases lay in between. From germline, CDR1 is LNHDA and CDR2 SQIVND (reference sequence). The CDR3 DNA reads as TGTGCCAGTAGTATTAACAACTCTGGAAACACCATATATTTT. Its protein product is CASSINNSGNTIYF.

The gene calls are TRBV5-1 and TRBJ2-1; D gene unclear. The germline gives CDR1 SGHRS, CDR2 YFSETQ. This CDR3 spans 15 amino acids. V was trimmed by 5 bases and J by 0 bases, leaving 12 bases between them. The CDR3 sequence is CASSRSSSSYNEQFF. CDR3 bases: TGCGCCAGCAGTAGATCCTCCAGCTCCTACAATGAGCAGTTCTTC.

The V call is TRBV2, the J call TRBJ2-2; TRBD2 matches 7 bases. This CDR3 has 16 amino acids. Germline V gives CDR1 SNHLY, CDR2 FYNNEI. Germline trimming cut 3 bases from V and 5 bases from J; bases unmatched to any gene: 9. The CDR3 here is CASSDVGGRRTGELFF. DNA of the CDR3: TGTGCCAGCAGTGACGTGGGCGGGAGACGGACCGGGGAGCTGTTTTTT.

This chain connects TRBV5-1 to TRBJ2-5; D is unresolved. Per germline, CDR1 SGHRS and CDR2 YFSETQ. This CDR3 contains 14 residues. Trimming cost V 0 bases and J 4 bases, with 10 bases left between them. CDR3 loop: CASSLVPGRETQYF. In DNA, the CDR3 is TGCGCCAGCAGCTTGGTACCCGGACGAGAGACCCAGTACTTC.

The CDR3: CASSDNTGELFF. CDR3 coding DNA: TGTGCCAGCAGTGATAACACCGGGGAGCTGTTTTTT. The chain recombines TRBV2 with TRBJ2-2; D gene ambiguous. The CDR3 is 12 amino acids. The V and J ends lost 3 bases and 2 bases respectively, with 1 base between them. The germline CDR1 and CDR2 sequences are SNHLY and FYNNEI.

The chain employs TRBV29-1 and TRBJ1-1, with no clear D. The V end lost 6 bases, the J end lost 8 bases, and 19 bases lay between the germline ends. Germline V CDR1 and CDR2: SQVTM, ANQGSEA. The CDR3 contains 13 residues. CDR3 DNA: TGCAGCGTCTCGGAGGTAGGAACCCTAGAAGCTTTCTTT. Amino acid sequence: CSVSEVGTLEAFF.

The rearrangement uses TRBV5-1 and TRBJ1-3, with 8 bases matching TRBD1. Germline V CDR1 and CDR2: SGHRS, YFSETQ. With 3 bases clipped from V and 0 bases from J, the junction kept 8 bases outside the gene matches. The CDR3 extends over 17 amino acids. The CDR3, as DNA: TGCGCCAGCAGCTGGACGACAGGGGCTAGCTCTGGAAACACCATATATTTT. Translation gives CASSWTTGASSGNTIYF.

The J gene is TRBJ2-3, the V gene TRBV7-7; TRBD1 agrees at 9 bases. CDR1 and CDR2 from the germline V gene are SSHAT and FNYEAQ (reference sequence). The CDR3 length is 15 residues. With 2 bases clipped from V and 4 bases from J, the junction kept 4 bases outside the gene matches. The CDR3 protein is CASSLTGTGPDTQYF. The CDR3, as DNA: TGTGCCAGCAGCTTAACCGGGACAGGGCCAGATACGCAGTATTTT.

This sequence joins TRBV7-7 and TRBJ2-7; 11 bases map to TRBD2. This CDR3 has 16 amino acids. The germline CDR1 and CDR2 sequences are SSHAT and FNYEAQ (reference sequence). Trimming at V came to 2 bases and at J to 0 bases, leaving 3 bases not matched to a gene. CDR3 DNA: TGTGCCAGCAGCTTACATACTAGCGGGAGCTCCTACGAGCAGTACTTC. Translation: CASSLHTSGSSYEQYF.

J is TRBJ2-6 and V is TRBV19; 9 bases line up with TRBD1. The CDR3 is 15 residues long. Germline CDR1 and CDR2: LNHDA and SQIVND (reference sequence). Germline trimming cut 6 bases from V and 4 bases from J; bases unmatched to any gene: 4. The CDR3 DNA is TGTGCCAGTAGGGGACAGGGCACCGGGGCCAACGTCCTGACTTTC. Translated: CASRGQGTGANVLTF. Complete variable domain (other parts from reference TRBV19 and TRBJ2-6): DGGITQSPKYLFRKEGQNVTLSCEQNLNHDAMYWYRQDPGQGLRLIYYSQIVNDFQKGDIAEGYSVSREKKESFPLTVTSAQKNPTAFYLCASRGQGTGANVLTFGAGSRLTVL.

The chain has TRBV6-8 and TRBJ1-5, with D possibly TRBD1 on 5 matching bases. V shed 5 bases and J shed 0 bases, with 20 bases lying between them. Looked up from germline, CDR1 is MNHGY and CDR2 is SAAAGT. The CDR3 has 18 residues. The DNA of the CDR3 is TGTGCCAGCAGTGATGGGGGGACTGCATCCTATAGCAATCAGCCCCAGCATTTT. Amino acid sequence: CASSDGGTASYSNQPQHF.

The chain couples TRBV6-8 to TRBJ1-1; 7 bases align to TRBD1. V dropped 3 bases and J dropped 4; count of bases not matched to a gene: 20. The CDR3 extends over 19 amino acids. Per germline, CDR1 MNHGY and CDR2 SAAAGT. In nucleotides, the CDR3 is TGTGCCAGCAGTTATAGTGGGGGTCCGGGACAGATTTTGAGCACTGAAGCTTTCTTT. Translating it yields CASSYSGGPGQILSTEAFF.

The gene calls are TRBV11-3 and TRBJ2-3, with 15 positions matching TRBD2. V was pared by 5 bases and J by 2 bases, with 8 bases of the junction left unmatched. In germline, CDR1 is SGHNT, CDR2 YENEEA. This CDR3 spans 18 amino acids. In nucleotides, the CDR3 is TGTGCCAGCAGCCTTGGGACTAGCGGGAGGACTATCACAGATACGCAGTATTTT. Residues: CASSLGTSGRTITDTQYF.

The chain recombines TRBV6-8 with TRBJ1-1; D may be TRBD1 (6 bases). The germline gives CDR1 MNHGY, CDR2 SAAAGT. This CDR3 is 15 amino acids long. The germline V and J ends were trimmed by 5 bases and 3 bases, with 16 bases remaining between them. DNA for the CDR3: TGTGCCAGCAGTAACGAGGGGGGTAGGGACACTGAAGCTTTCTTT. Its protein product is CASSNEGGRDTEAFF.

This chain connects TRBV27 to TRBJ2-5; D might be TRBD1 or TRBD2, each matching 6 bases. The CDR3 has 14 amino acids. Trimming took 3 bases from V and 1 from J, leaving 9 bases between them. CDR1 and CDR2 (germline): MNHEY, SMNVEV (reference sequence). The CDR3 loop is CASSFGGVQETQYF. CDR3 bases: TGTGCCAGCAGTTTCGGGGGCGTCCAAGAGACCCAGTACTTC.

This clone was found once. The chain has TRBV19 and TRBJ1-3; D is perhaps TRBD1 (6 bases). In germline, CDR1 is LNHDA, CDR2 SQIVND (reference sequence). The CDR3 runs to 14 residues. V lost 8 bases to trimming and J lost 4 bases, with 15 bases between them. The CDR3 reads CASLQGSSGNTIYF. The CDR3 DNA is TGTGCCAGTCTACAGGGAAGTTCGGGAAACACCATATATTTT.

The J gene is TRBJ1-1, the V gene TRBV10-1; 9 bases are shared with TRBD1. With 4 bases clipped from V and 8 bases from J, the junction kept 14 bases outside the gene matches. CDR3 length equals 16 residues. Germline lookup yields CDR1 WNHNN and CDR2 SYGVQD (reference sequence). The CDR3 is CASSGGQGMGRSEAFF. The DNA of the CDR3 is TGCGCCAGCAGTGGGGGACAGGGAATGGGGAGGTCGGAAGCTTTCTTT.

This clone was counted a few times. The chain links TRBV11-3 to TRBJ1-5, with a possible D match to TRBD1 (6 bases). This CDR3 contains 18 residues. Germline values: CDR1 SGHNT, CDR2 YENEEA. The V and J ends lost 5 bases and 0 bases respectively, with 20 bases between them. CDR3 nucleotides: TGTGCCAGCAGCGCCAAGGACAGAAGTTTTTATAGCAATCAGCCCCAGCATTTT. Amino acids: CASSAKDRSFYSNQPQHF.

The V and J genes are TRBV14 and TRBJ1-1; no clear D. Trimming cost V 1 base and J 1 base, with 13 bases left between them. This CDR3 is built from 16 residues. CDR1 and CDR2 from the germline V gene are SGHDN and FVKESK. The chain's CDR3 is CASSQVWGSPNTEAFF. The CDR3 DNA sequence: TGTGCCAGCAGCCAAGTCTGGGGTTCCCCGAACACTGAAGCTTTCTTT.

This clone was picked up a small number of times. This sequence joins TRBV11-3 and TRBJ1-1; D not certain. V lost 3 bases, J lost 10 bases, and 21 bases lay in between. CDR1 is SGHNT, CDR2 YENEEA, per germline. This CDR3 is built from 15 residues. The CDR3 nucleotides are TGTGCCAGCAGCTTGAGGAGGCCTACCAGTCTGAGAGCTTTCTTT. Protein: CASSLRRPTSLRAFF.

This clone turned up a few times. This chain links TRBV11-3 with TRBJ1-2; 8 bases fit TRBD1. The CDR3 runs to 15 residues. The V and J ends lost 5 bases and 5 bases, in that order; junction bases with no gene match: 10. Germline lookup yields CDR1 SGHNT and CDR2 YENEEA. In nucleotides, the CDR3 is TGTGCCAGCAGCCGGGACAGGTCTCCCTCTTATGGCTACACCTTC. Amino acids: CASSRDRSPSYGYTF.

V is TRBV6-8 and J is TRBJ1-2, with 8 bases lining up with TRBD1. The CDR3 contains 14 residues. The junction had 12 bases not matched to a gene; V was cut back by 8 bases and J by 7 bases. Germline V lookup: CDR1 MNHGY, CDR2 SAAAGT. The CDR3: CASGRTGPHFGYTF. DNA for the CDR3: TGTGCCAGCGGCCGGACAGGGCCCCATTTTGGCTACACCTTC.

The chain joins TRBV5-1 to TRBJ2-1; no clear D gene. With 4 bases removed from V and 0 bases from J, the gap between germline ends came to 8 bases. The length of the CDR3 is 14 residues. Germline CDR1 reads SGHRS; CDR2 reads YFSETQ. The DNA of the CDR3 is TGCGCCAGCAGCCCCCTCCCCTCCTACAATGAGCAGTTCTTC. Protein product: CASSPLPSYNEQFF.

The chain joins TRBV1 to TRBJ2-3; the D call TRBD2 from the table was never checked on the DNA. TRBV1 is assigned pseudogene status. The CDR3 extends over 15 amino acids. CDR3 nucleotide sequence: TGCGCCAGCAGCCAAGTGCAACTAGCAGGAGATACGCAGTATTTT. It translates to CASSQVQLAGDTQYF.

CDR3 sequence reads: CASSPAPPDTQYF. Written as DNA, the CDR3 is TGTGCCAGCAGCCCGGCCCCCCCAGATACGCAGTATTTT. The chain couples TRBV7-1 to TRBJ2-3; D not resolved. Being an ORF, TRBV7-1 has a function that is uncertain. This CDR3 contains 13 residues. V shed 5 bases and J shed 4 bases, with 10 bases lying between them.

V and J are TRBV18 and TRBJ1-1; tentative D call: TRBD1 (5 bases). In germline, CDR1 is KGHSH, CDR2 LQKENI. V was cut by 2 bases and J by 6 bases, with 25 bases left in between. The length of the CDR3 is 18 residues. The CDR3 region has the DNA TGTGCCAGCTCACCAAACTCGGGACTCAACGGGTGGGGGGCTGAAGCTTTCTTT. Protein sequence: CASSPNSGLNGWGAEAFF.

The CDR3, as DNA: TGTGCCAGCAGCGCCGGACTAGCGGGACCTGAGACCCAGTACTTC. Protein product: CASSAGLAGPETQYF. This chain joins TRBV11-3 and TRBJ2-5; 12 positions match TRBD2. The CDR3 runs to 15 residues. J gave up 5 bases and V 5 bases, and 6 bases lay outside the gene matches. Looked up from germline, CDR1 is SGHNT and CDR2 is YENEEA.